Listed below are T cell receptor beta chains from one sample, sequenced in a study of blood T cell repertoires in COVID-19. Generated by immunoSEQ multiplex PCR, the TCRdb table keeps only in-frame clones and is missing some. The data show 130,000 to 150,000 clones, with under 85% seen just once and approximately 6.1% held by the top ten. The sample consisted of peripheral blood. Receptor source: a human donor in a cohort sampled during active COVID-19. Both conserved end residues are part of each CDR3. A D gene is named only where the DNA matches it firmly.

.,TRBV2,CASSAQTGPNEKLFF
.,TRBV19,CASSQRANTGELFF
.,TRBV19,CASSIETGHSYNEQFF
TRBD1,TRBV7-3,CASSLSPAGTGNTGELFF
.,TRBV18,CASSGGTEAFF
TRBD2,TRBV10-3,CATTSGISTDTQYF
TRBD2,TRBV10-1,CASSESGEDGELFF
TRBD2,TRBV18,CASSPASGSTDTQYF
TRBD2,TRBV5-1,CASSSSGVKNIQYF
TRBD2,TRBV7-8,CASSLEGTSGDRTDTQYF
.,TRBV5-1,CASSLEAGLYGYTF
.,TRBV6-5,CASSYAKQGHNSPLHF
TRBD2,TRBV5-1,CASTSGGGETQYF
TRBD1,TRBV5-5,CASSPTGTGYSNQPQHF
.,TRBV19,CASRSPRRGNYGYTF
TRBD1,TRBV4-1,CASSQDWQGVIYEQYF
.,TRBV5-1,CASSLERAYKETQYF
.,TRBV27,CASSPGLEVETQYF
TRBD2,TRBV5-6,CASSWSSGLDNEQFF
TRBD2,TRBV7-3,CASSRSSGGASEQYF
.,TRBV30,CAWSGGMDEKLFF
.,TRBV7-6,CASSLYEETQYF
TRBD1,TRBV19,CASSTRTGGHNEKLFF
TRBD2,TRBV4-3,CASSPGLAGTDTQYF
.,TRBV10-1,CASPGAGISGNTIYF
TRBD2,TRBV9,CASSAGLAAGELFF
TRBD1,TRBV19,CASNTGDGTEAFF
.,TRBV30,CAWSVRELVHFF
TRBD2,TRBV5-1,CASSFVAGENNEQFF
TRBD2,TRBV5-1,CASSPDSWLAGSYEQYF
TRBD1,TRBV6-5,CASRPQGPYTF
.,TRBV12-3/TRBV12-4,CASSFGQVYEQYF
.,TRBV5-1,CASSLVVGDEQFF
.,TRBV11-1,CASSLVGVGGYTF
TRBD2,TRBV7-2,CASSRRLAGGWETQYF
.,TRBV13,CASSPRSNTEAFF
TRBD1,TRBV2,CASTDVGQGAGDTQYF
TRBD2,TRBV19,CASSRLAGNEQFF
.,TRBV27,CASSISGPRQTSTDTQYF
TRBD1,TRBV6-2/TRBV6-3,CASSPSTGENEKLFF
.,TRBV19,CASRPDPGYNEQFF
.,TRBV10-1,CASRLGVPNEKLFF
TRBD2,TRBV5-1,CASSGRGGGPVYEQFF
.,TRBV19,CASSIDSPGGNQPQHF
TRBD1,TRBV5-1,CASSLGQGSPGYTF
TRBD1,TRBV15,CATSRGQGASGANVLTF
TRBD2,TRBV11-2,CASSQTSGTYNEQFF
.,TRBV6-5,CASSYGAPATDTQYF
.,TRBV4-2,CASSKGETGGGYNEQFF
.,TRBV7-9,CASSLGGNTNYGYTF
.,TRBV3-1/TRBV3-2,CASSLWGLQETQYF
.,TRBV6-2/TRBV6-3,CASSLILASGEQFF
.,TRBV5-1,CASSLLGEETQYF
TRBD1,TRBV4-2,CASSRDREETQYF
TRBD2,TRBV9,CASSGGLASTDTQYF